These 10 T cell receptor beta chains originate from one sample sequenced in a study of T-cell reconstitution after alpha-beta-depleted transplantation in children. Construction of the TCRbeta library involved unique molecular identifiers. TCRdb reanalysed the PCR reads using MiXCR and keeps one entry per CDR3 protein. The sample lists around 200,000 distinct CDR3 sequences; approximately 7% were seen once. The material was PBMCs from the stem cell graft donor, obtained from the stem cell graft. The source of these receptors is a human donor who donated a stem cell graft to a child with Wiskott-Aldrich syndrome.

The table lists this clonotype with a few counts. The V call is TRBV5-1, the J call TRBJ2-5; possible D gene TRBD2, 5 bases. CDR3 length: 15 residues. Germline V gene data show CDR1 as SGHRS and CDR2 as YFSETQ. Trimming stripped 1 base from V and 7 bases from J, with 17 bases between. In DNA, the CDR3 is TGCGCCAGCAGCTTGCCCGGTAGCGCCAAGGGGACCCAGTACTTC. It yields the protein CASSLPGSAKGTQYF. The full variable domain, with the rest looked up from reference TRBV5-1 and TRBJ2-5, is KAGVTQTPRYLIKTRGQQVTLSCSPISGHRSVSWYQQTPGQGLQFLFEYFSETQRNKGNFPGRFSGRQFSNSRSEMNVSTLELGDSALYLCASSLPGSAKGTQYFGPGTRLLVL.

This clonotype was seen a handful of times. The gene calls are TRBV7-8 and TRBJ2-2; the match to TRBD2 covers 9 bases. V lost 5 bases, J lost 3 bases, and 13 bases stayed unmatched. Germline CDR1 reads SGHVS; CDR2 reads FQNEAQ. This CDR3 has 18 amino acids. The CDR3 DNA reads TGTGCCAGCAGCCCGCAACTAAGCGGGGGGCTTCACACCGGGGAGCTGTTTTTT. Translating gives CASSPQLSGGLHTGELFF.

This clonotype occurred many times. The CDR3, as DNA: TGTGCCAGCAGCCCAGGGGTGGCTAGCACAGATACGCAGTATTTT. Protein sequence: CASSPGVASTDTQYF. The rearrangement links TRBV9 to TRBJ2-3, with D maybe TRBD1 (6 bases). The germline gives CDR1 SGDLS, CDR2 YYNGEE. The V end was cut by 4 bases, the J end by 0 bases, with 12 bases between. CDR3 length: 15 amino acids. Together with reference TRBV9 and TRBJ2-3, the CDR3 gives the full variable domain: DSGVTQTPKHLITATGQRVTLRCSPRSGDLSVYWYQQSLDQGLQFLIQYYNGEERAKGNILERFSAQQFPDLHSELNLSSLELGDSALYFCASSPGVASTDTQYFGPGTRLTVL.

This chain joins TRBV25-1 and TRBJ1-5; D gene ambiguous. Germline values: CDR1 MGHDK, CDR2 SYGVNS. Trimming took off 5 bases at V and 5 bases at J, with 13 bases between the two ends. The CDR3 runs to 14 residues. The CDR3 sequence: CASSLYGEYQPQHF. The CDR3 nucleotides read TGTGCCAGCAGTCTTTACGGGGAGTATCAGCCCCAGCATTTT.

This clonotype was picked up many times. The chain has TRBV6-5 and TRBJ1-2; TRBD1 agrees at 7 bases. The CDR3 extends over 14 amino acids. Germline CDR1 reads MNHEY; CDR2 reads SVGAGI. V gave up 0 bases and J gave up 8 bases; unmatched junction bases: 6. The CDR3 nucleotides are TGTGCCAGCAGTTACTCTGAGGGGGCATACGGCTACACCTTC. It specifies CASSYSEGAYGYTF.

This chain uses TRBV20-1 with TRBJ1-2; D is unresolved. V lost 5 bases and J lost 8, with 9 bases in between. Germline V lookup: CDR1 DFQATT, CDR2 SNEGSKA (reference sequence). The CDR3 contains 10 residues. The CDR3 sequence: CSAQLEGYTF. CDR3 in DNA: TGCAGTGCTCAATTAGAAGGCTACACCTTC.

In its sample, this clonotype was seen many times. The chain's CDR3 is CASSTTPSDTQYF. Written as DNA, the CDR3 is TGTGCCAGCAGCACCACCCCCTCAGATACGCAGTATTTT. This chain joins TRBV5-5 and TRBJ2-3; D is undetermined. The CDR3 runs 13 residues. The V gene's germline CDR1 is SGHKS and CDR2 YYEKEE (reference sequence). The V gene lost 4 bases and the J gene lost 4 bases, with 10 bases spanning the gap.

This clonotype has at least ten counts. The genes are TRBV7-9 and TRBJ1-1; no clear D gene. CDR3 length: 14 amino acids. CDR1 and CDR2 (germline): SEHNR, FQNEAQ (reference sequence). Trimming shortened V by 0 bases and J by 1 base, and 6 bases separated the two germline ends. This CDR3 is CASSLAATNTEAFF. In DNA form, the CDR3 reads TGTGCCAGCAGCTTAGCGGCCACGAACACTGAAGCTTTCTTT.

This clonotype has ten or more counts. The rearrangement links TRBV4-3 to TRBJ1-2; weak D call: TRBD1 (6 bases). Germline values: CDR1 LGHNA, CDR2 YSLEER. Trimming left V 4 bases short and J 2 bases short, with 11 bases between. CDR3 length equals 14 residues. The DNA for the CDR3 is TGCGCCAGCAGCCCGGTGGGGGCCAACTATGGCTACACCTTC. Amino acid sequence: CASSPVGANYGYTF.

This clonotype occurred many times. The chain couples TRBV20-1 to TRBJ1-6; 8 nucleotides agree with TRBD1. The CDR3 runs 14 residues. Per germline, CDR1 DFQATT and CDR2 SNEGSKA (reference sequence). The trim removed 5 bases at V and 9 bases at J, leaving 9 bases unmatched. The CDR3 is CSAQDRVESSPLHF. The CDR3 DNA follows: TGCAGTGCTCAGGACAGGGTCGAAAGTTCACCCCTCCACTTT.